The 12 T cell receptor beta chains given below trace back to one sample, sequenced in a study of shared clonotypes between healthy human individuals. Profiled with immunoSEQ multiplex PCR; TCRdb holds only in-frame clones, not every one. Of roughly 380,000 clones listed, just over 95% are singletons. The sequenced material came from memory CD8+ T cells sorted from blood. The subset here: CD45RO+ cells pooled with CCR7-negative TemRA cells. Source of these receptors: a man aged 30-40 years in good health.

CDR3 coding DNA: TGTGCCAGCAAATCTGGAAACACCATATATTTT. It encodes CASKSGNTIYF. J is TRBJ1-3 and V is TRBV5-8; no clear D. CDR1 and CDR2 from the germline V gene are SGHTS and YDEGEE. The CDR3 loop spans 11 amino acids. Trimming took off 6 bases at V and 1 base at J, with 2 bases between the two ends.

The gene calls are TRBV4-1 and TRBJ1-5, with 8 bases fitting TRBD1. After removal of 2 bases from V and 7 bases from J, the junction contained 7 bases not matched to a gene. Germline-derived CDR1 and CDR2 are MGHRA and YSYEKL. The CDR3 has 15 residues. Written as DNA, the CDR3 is TGCGCCAGCAGCCAAACGGACAGGGACGACCAGCCCCAGCATTTT. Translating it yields CASSQTDRDDQPQHF.

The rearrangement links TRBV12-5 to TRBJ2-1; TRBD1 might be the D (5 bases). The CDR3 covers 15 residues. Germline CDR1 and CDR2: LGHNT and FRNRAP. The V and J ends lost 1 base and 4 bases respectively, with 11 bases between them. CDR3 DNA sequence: TGTGCTAGTGGTTTGGGAACAGGACCTTACAATGAGCAGTTCTTC. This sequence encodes CASGLGTGPYNEQFF.

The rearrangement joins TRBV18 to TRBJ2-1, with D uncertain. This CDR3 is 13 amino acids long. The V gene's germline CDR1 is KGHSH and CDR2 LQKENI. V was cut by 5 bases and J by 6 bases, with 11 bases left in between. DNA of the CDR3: TGTGCCAGCTCAACCTCTAGGGTCAATGAGCAGTTCTTC. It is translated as CASSTSRVNEQFF.

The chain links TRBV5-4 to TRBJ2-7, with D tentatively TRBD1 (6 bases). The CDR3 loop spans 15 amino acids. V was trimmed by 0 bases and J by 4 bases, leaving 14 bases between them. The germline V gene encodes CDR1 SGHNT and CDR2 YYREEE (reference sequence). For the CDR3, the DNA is TGTGCCAGCAGCTTGGGTACAATACAGGGTTACGAGCAGTACTTC. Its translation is CASSLGTIQGYEQYF.

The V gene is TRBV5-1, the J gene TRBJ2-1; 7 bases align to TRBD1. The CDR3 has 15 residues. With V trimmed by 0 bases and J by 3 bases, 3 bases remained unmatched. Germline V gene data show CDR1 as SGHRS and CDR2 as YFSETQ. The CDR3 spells CASSLGGQLYNEQFF. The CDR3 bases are TGCGCCAGCAGCTTGGGGGGACAGCTCTACAATGAGCAGTTCTTC.

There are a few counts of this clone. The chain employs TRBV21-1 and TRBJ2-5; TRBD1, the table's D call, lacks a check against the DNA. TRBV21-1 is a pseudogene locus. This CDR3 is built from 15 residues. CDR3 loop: CASRRDRGRKETQYF. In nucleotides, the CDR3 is TGTGCCAGCAGGAGGGACAGGGGACGAAAAGAGACCCAGTACTTC.

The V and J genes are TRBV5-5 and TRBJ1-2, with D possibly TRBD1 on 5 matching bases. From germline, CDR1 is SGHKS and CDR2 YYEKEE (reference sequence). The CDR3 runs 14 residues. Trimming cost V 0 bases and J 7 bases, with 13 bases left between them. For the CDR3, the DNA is TGTGCCAGCAGCTTGGAGTATGGGGGGTTTGGCTACACCTTC. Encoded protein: CASSLEYGGFGYTF. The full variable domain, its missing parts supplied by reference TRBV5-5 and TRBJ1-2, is DAGVTQSPTHLIKTRGQQVTLRCSPISGHKSVSWYQQVLGQGPQFIFQYYEKEERGRGNFPDRFSARQFPNYSSELNVNALLLGDSALYLCASSLEYGGFGYTFGSGTRLTVV.

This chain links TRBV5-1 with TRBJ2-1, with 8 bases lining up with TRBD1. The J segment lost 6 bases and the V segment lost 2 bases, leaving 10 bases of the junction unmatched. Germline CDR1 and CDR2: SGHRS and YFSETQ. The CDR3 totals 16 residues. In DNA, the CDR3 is TGCGCCAGCAGCTTCGGGGACAGGTCTCGGGTCAATGAGCAGTTCTTC. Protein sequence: CASSFGDRSRVNEQFF. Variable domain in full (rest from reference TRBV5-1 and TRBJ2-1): KAGVTQTPRYLIKTRGQQVTLSCSPISGHRSVSWYQQTPGQGLQFLFEYFSETQRNKGNFPGRFSGRQFSNSRSEMNVSTLELGDSALYLCASSFGDRSRVNEQFFGPGTRLTVL.

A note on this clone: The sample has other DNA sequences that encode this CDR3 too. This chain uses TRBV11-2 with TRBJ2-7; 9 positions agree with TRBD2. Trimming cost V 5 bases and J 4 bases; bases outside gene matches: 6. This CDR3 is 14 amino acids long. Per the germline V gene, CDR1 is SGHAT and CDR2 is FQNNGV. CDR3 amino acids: CASSPTSGAYEQYF. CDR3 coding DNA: TGTGCCAGCAGCCCGACTAGCGGAGCTTACGAGCAGTACTTC.

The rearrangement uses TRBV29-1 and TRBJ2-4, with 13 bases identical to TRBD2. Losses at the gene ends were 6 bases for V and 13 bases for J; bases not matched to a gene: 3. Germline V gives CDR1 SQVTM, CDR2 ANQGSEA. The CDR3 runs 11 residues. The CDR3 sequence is CSVETSGRQYF. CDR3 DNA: TGCAGCGTGGAGACTAGCGGGAGGCAGTACTTC.

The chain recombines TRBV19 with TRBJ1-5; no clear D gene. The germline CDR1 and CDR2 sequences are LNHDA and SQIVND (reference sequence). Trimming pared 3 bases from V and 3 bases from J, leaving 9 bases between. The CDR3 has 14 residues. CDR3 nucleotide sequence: TGTGCCAGTAGTATTGGAATCCTCAATCAGCCCCAGCATTTT. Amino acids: CASSIGILNQPQHF.